These 6 T cell receptor beta chains share one sample of origin, sequenced in a study of lymphopenia after photon versus proton radiotherapy. TCRdb keeps only in-frame clones here, not all; method: immunoSEQ multiplex PCR. The sample contains some 29,000 clones, roughly four fifths of which appear only once. Material: peripheral blood, obtained from a patient treated with photon-based radiotherapy. The receptors derive from a man aged 45 to 65 with gastric cancer.

The J gene is TRBJ2-1, the V gene TRBV9; 9 positions agree with TRBD2. This CDR3 contains 15 residues. The V segment lost 4 bases and the J segment 3 bases; nucleotides outside the gene matches: 5. CDR1 is SGDLS and CDR2 is YYNGEE in the germline V gene. CDR3 bases: TGTGCCAGCAGCTTACGACTAGCGGACTACAATGAGCAGTTCTTC. Residues: CASSLRLADYNEQFF.

The V and J genes are TRBV6-6 and TRBJ1-4; tentative D call: TRBD1 (5 bases). The CDR3 contains 14 residues. Germline V gives CDR1 MNHNY, CDR2 SVGAGI (reference sequence). V gave up 8 bases and J gave up 5 bases, with 15 bases separating them. The CDR3 DNA sequence: TGTGCCAGCTGGGGCCTCACGGGAAATGAAAAACTGTTTTTT. Amino acids: CASWGLTGNEKLFF.

The chain is built from TRBV9 and TRBJ2-7; D tentatively fits TRBD1 or TRBD2 (6 bases each). Germline loops: CDR1 SGDLS, CDR2 YYNGEE. The CDR3 spans 13 residues. V gave up 0 bases and J gave up 6 bases, with 10 bases separating them. The CDR3 DNA reads as TGTGCCAGCAGCGTAGTTGGAGGGGGCGAGCAGTACTTC. It specifies CASSVVGGGEQYF.

The rearrangement uses TRBV21-1 and TRBJ2-1; the listed D gene, TRBD2, was not tested against the DNA. TRBV21-1 is termed a pseudogene. This CDR3 has 12 amino acids. CDR3 sequence: CARGRGHGEQFF. For the CDR3, the DNA is TGTGCCCGAGGGCGGGGGCATGGTGAGCAGTTCTTC.

This rearrangement joins TRBV9 to TRBJ1-4, with unresolved D. This CDR3 is built from 14 residues. Per germline, CDR1 SGDLS and CDR2 YYNGEE. Trimming left V 2 bases short and J 4 bases short, with 9 bases between. The CDR3 region is CASSVRTGNEKLFF. The CDR3 DNA reads as TGTGCCAGCAGCGTCCGGACGGGTAATGAAAAACTGTTTTTT.

The CDR3 here is CASSIPGSSTEAFF. CDR3 in DNA: TGTGCCAGTAGTATCCCGGGGTCGAGCACTGAAGCTTTCTTT. The chain joins TRBV19 to TRBJ1-1; D is ambiguous. Germline V gives CDR1 LNHDA, CDR2 SQIVND (reference sequence). The CDR3 contains 14 residues. The ends were cut back, 3 bases at V and 4 bases at J, with 12 bases in the middle.